These T cell receptor beta chains were read from a single sample in a study of T cells in Graves' hyperthyroidism and ophthalmopathy. TCRdb recomputed calls from the multiplex PCR reads with MiXCR, one row per CDR3 protein. Among about 400,000 distinct CDR3 sequences listed, 14% to 15% were seen once. The specimen sequenced was blood. Receptor source: a man in his late teens or twenties with Graves' ophthalmopathy. The conserved cysteine and the conserved F or W are not part of the CDR3 here.

V gene,J gene,CDR3 protein
TRBV12-3/TRBV12-4,TRBJ2-7,ASSQAQGTIYEQY
TRBV5-1,TRBJ2-3,ASSAGTSGDTQY
TRBV19,TRBJ2-5,ASSTLGAAETQY
TRBV28,TRBJ1-3,ASSLSGDSGNTIY
TRBV10-3,TRBJ1-2,AIRGQLAGGYT
TRBV15,TRBJ2-1,ATSRDGLADSYNEQF
TRBV7-8,TRBJ2-7,ASSPLLAGDEQY
TRBV11-2,TRBJ1-2,ASSLMPDRPYGYT
TRBV18,TRBJ2-1,ASCYAMAAGVGNEQF
TRBV4-1,TRBJ1-4,ASSLGTGGGEKLF
TRBV9,TRBJ2-7,ASSVGGTSGSYEQY
TRBV6-1,TRBJ2-7,ASSRGRFEQY
TRBV30,TRBJ2-3,AWSPGNTQY
TRBV20-1,TRBJ2-5,SARRPGETQY
TRBV20-1,TRBJ2-7,SARGEGQGINEQY
TRBV13,TRBJ2-3,ASSLAPRRSGDTQY
TRBV6-6,TRBJ2-7,ASSYSRVYEQY
TRBV7-2,TRBJ2-5,ASSLGELAGAETQY
TRBV6-1,TRBJ1-5,ASSPEGGQPQH
TRBV9,TRBJ1-2,ASSVVLGGQVGHGYT
TRBV10-3,TRBJ2-7,AIRTRDRFSYEQY
TRBV27,TRBJ1-5,ASSSRYSNQPQH
TRBV9,TRBJ2-5,ASSLNGQVVETQY
TRBV19,TRBJ1-5,ASNPTRGGAVSNQPQH
TRBV5-1,TRBJ1-3,ASSSGTLGNTIY
TRBV19,TRBJ1-2,ASSIEGTGALYGYT
TRBV28,TRBJ2-7,ASDPRTGGEQY
TRBV19,TRBJ2-6,ASDRGGDVLT
TRBV28,TRBJ2-7,ASSLPTGIHEQY
TRBV10-2,TRBJ1-6,ASSEPRDRLTPLH
TRBV27,TRBJ2-1,ASRPGTGASYNEQF
TRBV5-8,TRBJ2-2,ASSPNRGDTGELF
TRBV29-1,TRBJ2-7,SVTSGRGYEQY
TRBV20-1,TRBJ2-7,SAGKTSGSITFHEQY
TRBV11-2,TRBJ1-2,ASSLDPGAVGGYT
TRBV3-1,TRBJ2-4,ASGQEGGHRDYLAKNIQY
TRBV6-5,TRBJ2-2,ASSYLGQGTGELF
TRBV27,TRBJ1-5,ASSLSFTGTGWRNQPQH
TRBV4-1,TRBJ2-1,ASSQSEYNEQF
TRBV12-3/TRBV12-4,TRBJ2-5,ASSPTSGGPEETQY
TRBV4-2,TRBJ2-5,ASSQVLAGNQETQY
TRBV29-1,TRBJ1-5,SVGTGLHQPQH
TRBV12-3/TRBV12-4,TRBJ2-1,ASSFILGFYGEQF
TRBV27,TRBJ1-4,ASSPRKPINEKLF
TRBV12-3/TRBV12-4,TRBJ1-2,ASSGTGGTGYGYT
TRBV7-3,TRBJ2-7,ASSLEPSSAYEQY
TRBV3-1,TRBJ2-7,ASSQGPGEQY
TRBV15,TRBJ2-5,ATSRDGTGDVETQY
TRBV6-1,TRBJ1-6,ASRSWDRGSPLH
TRBV19,TRBJ2-7,ASSIGTGTEQY
TRBV6-1,TRBJ1-4,ASSEGARVTNEKLF